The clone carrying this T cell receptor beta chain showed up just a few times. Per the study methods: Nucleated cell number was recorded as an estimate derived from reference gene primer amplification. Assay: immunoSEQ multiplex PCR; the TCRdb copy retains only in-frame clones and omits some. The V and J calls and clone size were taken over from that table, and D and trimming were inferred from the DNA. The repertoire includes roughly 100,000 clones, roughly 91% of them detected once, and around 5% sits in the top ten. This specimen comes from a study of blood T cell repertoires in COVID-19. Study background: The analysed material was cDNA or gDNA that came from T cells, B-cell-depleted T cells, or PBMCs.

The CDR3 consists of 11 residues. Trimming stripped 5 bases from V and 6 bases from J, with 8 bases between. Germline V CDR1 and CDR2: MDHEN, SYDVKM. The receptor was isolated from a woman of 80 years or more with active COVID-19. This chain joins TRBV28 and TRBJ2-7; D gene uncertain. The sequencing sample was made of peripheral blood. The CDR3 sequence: CASSLNREQYF. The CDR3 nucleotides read TGTGCCAGCAGTCTAAACCGCGAGCAGTACTTC. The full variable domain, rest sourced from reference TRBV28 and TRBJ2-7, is DVKVTQSSRYLVKRTGEKVFLECVQDMDHENMFWYRQDPGLGLRLIYFSYDVKMKEKGDIPEGYSVSREKKERFSLILESASTNQTSMYLCASSLNREQYFGPGTRLTVT.